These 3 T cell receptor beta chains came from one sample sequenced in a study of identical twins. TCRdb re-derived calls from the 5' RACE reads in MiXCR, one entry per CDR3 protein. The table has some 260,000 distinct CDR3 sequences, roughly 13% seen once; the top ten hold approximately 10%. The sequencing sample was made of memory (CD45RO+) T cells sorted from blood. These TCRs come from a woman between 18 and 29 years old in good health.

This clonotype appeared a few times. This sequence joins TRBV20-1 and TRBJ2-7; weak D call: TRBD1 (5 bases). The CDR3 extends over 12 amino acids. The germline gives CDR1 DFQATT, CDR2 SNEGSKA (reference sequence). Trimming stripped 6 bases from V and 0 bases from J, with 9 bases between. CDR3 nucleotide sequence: TGCAGTGCACGGACACTCTCCTACGAGCAGTACTTC. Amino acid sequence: CSARTLSYEQYF.

CDR3 sequence: CASTPNPISNQPQHF. The CDR3 bases are TGTGCCAGCACCCCGAACCCGATTAGCAATCAGCCCCAGCATTTT. This chain uses TRBV2 with TRBJ1-5; D call uncertain. The CDR3 totals 15 residues. V lost 7 bases to trimming and J lost 0 bases, with 13 bases between them. Germline-derived CDR1 and CDR2 are SNHLY and FYNNEI.

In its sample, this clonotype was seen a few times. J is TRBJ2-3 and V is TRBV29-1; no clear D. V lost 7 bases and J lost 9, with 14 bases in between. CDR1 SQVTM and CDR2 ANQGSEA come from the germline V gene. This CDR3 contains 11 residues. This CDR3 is CSAQTDPTQYF. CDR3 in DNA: TGCAGCGCTCAGACCGACCCGACGCAGTATTTT.